This T cell receptor (beta chain) was observed in a study of blood T cell repertoires in COVID-19. About the research overall: Researchers got acute and convalescent COVID-19 samples from the United States, Italy and Spain. PBMCs, B-cell-depleted T cells, or T cells provided the cDNA or gDNA that made up the material.

In the study's own analysis: The authors estimated nucleated cell counts from reference gene primer amplification. Measured with immunoSEQ multiplex PCR; TCRdb has only the in-frame clones, and not every one. V and J calls and clone size come straight from that table; D and trimming were deduced from the DNA. This table holds about 100,000 clones, 92% found once. During active infection, Seattle patients enrolled and were then monitored through disease. The TCR originated in a woman in her forties or fifties with COVID-19, enrolled during active disease. Source material: peripheral blood.

The CDR3 loop reads CASSSRGLQSGPNEQFF. The CDR3 region has the DNA TGTGCCAGCAGCTCCAGGGGGCTCCAATCAGGGCCGAATGAGCAGTTCTTC. The chain is built from TRBV11-2 and TRBJ2-1; 8 bases are a match to TRBD1. This CDR3 has 17 residues. The trim removed 4 bases at V and 7 bases at J, leaving 15 bases unmatched. CDR1 SGHAT and CDR2 FQNNGV come from the germline V gene. Full variable domain (missing parts from reference TRBV11-2 and TRBJ2-1): EAGVAQSPRYKIIEKRQSVAFWCNPISGHATLYWYQQILGQGPKLLIQFQNNGVVDDSQLPKDRFSAERLKGVDSTLKIQPAKLEDSAVYLCASSSRGLQSGPNEQFFGPGTRLTVL.